What follows describes a single TCR beta chain. Its antigen is not identified. This PCR relied on a set of 60 Vbeta primers and 13 Jbeta primers. Assay: immunoSEQ multiplex PCR; the TCRdb copy retains only in-frame clones and omits some. The sample holds about 130,000 clones, approximately 74% seen once. This sample was taken from a study of cytomegalovirus exposure and HLA in healthy donors. Overall study context: Tens of millions of unique TCRs, all from HLA-typed donors, were included in an early release of the data. Study-wide findings and caveats: It was reportedly the case that the classifier diagnosed cytomegalovirus status with high specificity and sensitivity. According to an earlier analysis, most TCR beta V segments yielded productive rearrangements about 90% or about 30% of the time. For TCR beta chains, V- and J-gene trimming was later linked to a missense DCLRE1C variant.

The germline CDR1 and CDR2 sequences are LGHNA and YSLEER. This CDR3 is 16 amino acids long. V was clipped by 1 base and J by 8 bases, with 20 bases between them. This sequence joins TRBV4-3 and TRBJ1-2; D ambiguous. The origin of this receptor is a male donor in good health and CMV-seronegative. Sequenced sample: PBMCs. DNA for the CDR3: TGCGCCAGCAGCCAAGCAATGCTAGCGGGAAAGTTAGGCTACACCTTC. It codes for CASSQAMLAGKLGYTF.